This T cell receptor (beta chain) was obtained from a study of blood T cell repertoires in COVID-19. Study details: Specimens from acute and convalescent COVID-19 originated in the United States, Italy and Spain. T cells, B-cell-depleted T cells, or PBMCs supplied cDNA or gDNA.

Original methodology: The authors estimated nucleated cell counts from reference gene primer amplification. Data came from immunoSEQ multiplex PCR; TCRdb stores just in-frame clones and leaves some out. That table supplies the V and J calls and clone size; D and trimming were determined from the DNA. This sample yields about 230,000 clones, of which 70% to 90% are seen a single time; 0.85% to 1% belongs to the top ten. The CDR3 totals 14 residues. V lost 2 bases, J lost 4 bases, and 11 bases lay in between. The germline V gene encodes CDR1 MNHNS and CDR2 SASEGT. V is TRBV6-1 and J is TRBJ1-2; perhaps TRBD1 as D (6 bases). The sequence came from a man aged 40-55 years with acute or convalescent COVID-19. The sequencing sample was made of peripheral blood. The chain's CDR3 is CASSESWGRYGYTF. DNA for the CDR3: TGTGCCAGCAGTGAATCGTGGGGGCGCTATGGCTACACCTTC.